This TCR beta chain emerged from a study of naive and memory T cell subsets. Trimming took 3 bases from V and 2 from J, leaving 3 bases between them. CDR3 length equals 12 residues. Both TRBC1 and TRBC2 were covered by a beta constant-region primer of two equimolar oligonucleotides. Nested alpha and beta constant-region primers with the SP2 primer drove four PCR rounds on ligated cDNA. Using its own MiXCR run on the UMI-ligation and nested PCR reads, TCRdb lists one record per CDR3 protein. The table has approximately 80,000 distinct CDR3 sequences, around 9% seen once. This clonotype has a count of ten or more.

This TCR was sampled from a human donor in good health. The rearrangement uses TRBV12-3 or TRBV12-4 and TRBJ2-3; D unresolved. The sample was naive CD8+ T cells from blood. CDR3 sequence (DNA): TGTGCCAGCAGTTTCCACACAGATACGCAGTATTTT. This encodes CASSFHTDTQYF.